This T cell receptor beta chain was obtained from a study of blood T cell repertoires in COVID-19. Study-level background: The samples span acute and convalescent COVID-19 from the United States, Italy and Spain. PBMCs, B-cell-depleted T cells, or T cells provided the cDNA or gDNA that made up the material.

The CDR3 spans 14 residues. With V trimmed by 5 bases and J by 7 bases, 8 bases remained unmatched. The V gene's germline CDR1 is MNHEY and CDR2 SVGAGI. In the authors' methods: For nucleated cells, counts were estimated from reference gene primer amplification. Here immunoSEQ multiplex PCR was the method, and the copy in TCRdb shows in-frame clones only, minus some. V, J and clone size derive from that table, while D and trimming were established from the DNA sequence. The data contain approximately 250,000 clones, 65% to 85% of them singletons. Notes on this clone: Other DNA sequences in the sample encode the same CDR3.

The sequencing sample was made of peripheral blood. The chain has TRBV6-5 and TRBJ1-5; 7 bases fit TRBD1. The clonotype comes from a human donor in a cohort sampled during active COVID-19. This CDR3 reads CASSPRDSRQPQHF. Written as DNA, the CDR3 is TGTGCCAGCAGTCCTCGGGACAGCCGGCAGCCCCAGCATTTT.